This T cell receptor (beta chain) appears in the sequencing data of a study of shared clonotypes between healthy human individuals. For the study at large: The donor pool was made up of a couple of women and a few men aged 18 to 49. The study's findings and limits: The sole specimen, blood, was sampled, and tissue repertoires likely differ. Few donors restricted represented genetic and exposure-history diversity.

Sequencing used immunoSEQ multiplex PCR; TCRdb keeps in-frame clones, though not all of them. Of approximately 500,000 clones listed, roughly 78% are singletons. There are 15 residues in the CDR3. Germline CDR1 reads SGHAT; CDR2 reads FQNNGV. Regarding this clone: Its antigen is currently unknown.

Every donor, a Caucasian adult, lived in Nashville, Tennessee. This TCR came from a woman aged 40 to 50 in good health. Some clones in this sample may be carry-over from other donors' samples. This chain joins TRBV11-2 and TRBJ2-5, with D hard to call. The J call may be wrong; the DNA end is better matched by TRBJ2-7. The sequenced sample consisted of PBMCs. The CDR3 loop reads CASSPLRAQTYEQYF. CDR3 coding DNA: TGTGCCAGCAGCCCTCTCCGTGCCCAAACTTACGAGCAGTACTTC.